The sequence of this T cell receptor beta chain was determined in a study of blood T cell repertoires in COVID-19. Sequenced by immunoSEQ multiplex PCR; TCRdb stores in-frame clones only, minus some. The sample includes about 100,000 clones, about 77% seen only once; the top ten take roughly an eighth. J lost 6 bases, V lost 3 bases, and 5 bases had no gene match. Germline loops: CDR1 SGHRS, CDR2 YFSETQ. This CDR3 contains 15 residues. Sequencing was done on a sample of peripheral blood. The clonotype was recovered from a woman aged 70-85 years with acute or convalescent COVID-19. The chain employs TRBV5-1 and TRBJ1-6, with 8 nucleotides matching TRBD1. In DNA form, the CDR3 reads TGCGCCAGCAGCTCAACAGGGGGGGGTAATTCACCCCTCCACTTT. Its protein product is CASSSTGGGNSPLHF.